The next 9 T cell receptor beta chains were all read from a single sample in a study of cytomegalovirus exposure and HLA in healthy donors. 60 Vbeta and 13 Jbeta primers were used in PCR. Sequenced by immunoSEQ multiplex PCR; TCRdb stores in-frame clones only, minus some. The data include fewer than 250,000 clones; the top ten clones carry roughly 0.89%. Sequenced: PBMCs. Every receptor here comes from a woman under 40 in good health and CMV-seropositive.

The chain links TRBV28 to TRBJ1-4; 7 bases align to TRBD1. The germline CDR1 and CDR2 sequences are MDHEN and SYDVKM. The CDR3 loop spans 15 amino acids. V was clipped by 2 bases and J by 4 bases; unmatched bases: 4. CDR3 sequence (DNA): TGTGCCAGCAGTTTAGTAAGACAGGGTAATGAAAAACTGTTTTTT. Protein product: CASSLVRQGNEKLFF.

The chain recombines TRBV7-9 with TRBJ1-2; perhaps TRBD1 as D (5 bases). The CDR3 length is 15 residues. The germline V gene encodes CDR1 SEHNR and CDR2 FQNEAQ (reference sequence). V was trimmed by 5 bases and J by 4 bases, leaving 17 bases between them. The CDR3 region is CASSTYMGGTYGYTF. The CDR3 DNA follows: TGTGCCAGCAGCACATATATGGGGGGGACCTATGGCTACACCTTC.

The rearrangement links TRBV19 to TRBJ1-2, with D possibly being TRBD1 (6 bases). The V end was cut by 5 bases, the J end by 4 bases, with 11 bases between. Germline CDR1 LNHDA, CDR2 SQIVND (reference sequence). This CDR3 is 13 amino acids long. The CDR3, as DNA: TGTGCCAGTAGTGAAACAGGGTTCTATGGCTACACCTTC. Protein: CASSETGFYGYTF.

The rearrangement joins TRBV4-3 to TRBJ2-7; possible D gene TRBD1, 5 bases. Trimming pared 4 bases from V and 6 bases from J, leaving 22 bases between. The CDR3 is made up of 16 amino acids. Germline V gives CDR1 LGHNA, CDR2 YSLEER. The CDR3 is CASSPQGLGVGAEQYF. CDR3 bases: TGCGCCAGCAGCCCGCAAGGTTTAGGGGTGGGTGCCGAGCAGTACTTC.

The CDR3 sequence is CASTGLAVDTGELFF. Here the CDR3 DNA reads TGTGCCAGCACCGGACTAGCGGTTGACACCGGGGAGCTGTTTTTT. The chain has TRBV2 and TRBJ2-2; 10 bases agree with TRBD2. The ends lost 7 bases at V and 3 bases at J; junction bases unmatched: 5. CDR3 length equals 15 residues. CDR1 is SNHLY, CDR2 FYNNEI, per germline.

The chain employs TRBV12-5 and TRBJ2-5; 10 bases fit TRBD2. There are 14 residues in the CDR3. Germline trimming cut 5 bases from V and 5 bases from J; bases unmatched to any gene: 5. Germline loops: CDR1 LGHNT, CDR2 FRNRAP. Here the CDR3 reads CASGLAGVGETQYF. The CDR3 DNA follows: TGTGCTAGTGGTCTAGCGGGAGTGGGGGAGACCCAGTACTTC.

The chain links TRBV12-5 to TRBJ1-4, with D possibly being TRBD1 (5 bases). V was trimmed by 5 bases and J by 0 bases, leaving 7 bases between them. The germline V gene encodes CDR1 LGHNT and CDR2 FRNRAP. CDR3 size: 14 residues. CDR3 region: CASGTTATNEKLFF. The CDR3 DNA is TGTGCTAGTGGTACGACAGCAACTAATGAAAAACTGTTTTTT.

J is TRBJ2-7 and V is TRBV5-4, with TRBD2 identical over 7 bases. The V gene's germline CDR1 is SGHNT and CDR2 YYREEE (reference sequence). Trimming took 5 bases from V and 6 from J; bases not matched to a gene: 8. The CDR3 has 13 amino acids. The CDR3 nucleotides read TGTGCCAGCAGTCGACTAGGGAGGGGCGAGCAGTACTTC. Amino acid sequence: CASSRLGRGEQYF. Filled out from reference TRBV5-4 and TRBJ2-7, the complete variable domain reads ETGVTQSPTHLIKTRGQQVTLRCSSQSGHNTVSWYQQALGQGPQFIFQYYREEENGRGNFPPRFSGLQFPNYSSELNVNALELDDSALYLCASSRLGRGEQYFGPGTRLTVT.

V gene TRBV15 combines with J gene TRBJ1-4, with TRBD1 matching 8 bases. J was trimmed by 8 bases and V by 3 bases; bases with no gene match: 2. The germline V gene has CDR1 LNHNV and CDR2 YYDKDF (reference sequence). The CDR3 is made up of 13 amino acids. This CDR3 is CATSSDRGEKLFF. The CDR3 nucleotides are TGTGCCACCAGCAGTGACAGGGGCGAAAAACTGTTTTTT.